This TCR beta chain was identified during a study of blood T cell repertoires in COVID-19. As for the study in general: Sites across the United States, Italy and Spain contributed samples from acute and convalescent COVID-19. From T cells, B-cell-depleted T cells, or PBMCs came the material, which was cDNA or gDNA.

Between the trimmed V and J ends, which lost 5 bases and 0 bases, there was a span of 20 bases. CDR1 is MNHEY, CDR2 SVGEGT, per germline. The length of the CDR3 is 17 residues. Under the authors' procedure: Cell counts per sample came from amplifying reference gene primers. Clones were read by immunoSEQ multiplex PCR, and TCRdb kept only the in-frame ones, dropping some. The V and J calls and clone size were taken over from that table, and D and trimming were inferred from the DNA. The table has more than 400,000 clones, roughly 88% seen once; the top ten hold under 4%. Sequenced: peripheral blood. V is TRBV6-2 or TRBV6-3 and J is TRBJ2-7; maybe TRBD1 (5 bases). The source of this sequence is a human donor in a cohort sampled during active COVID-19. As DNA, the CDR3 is TGTGCCAGCAGTACCTATACGGTCAATGGGGCCTCCTACGAGCAGTACTTC. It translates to CASSTYTVNGASYEQYF.